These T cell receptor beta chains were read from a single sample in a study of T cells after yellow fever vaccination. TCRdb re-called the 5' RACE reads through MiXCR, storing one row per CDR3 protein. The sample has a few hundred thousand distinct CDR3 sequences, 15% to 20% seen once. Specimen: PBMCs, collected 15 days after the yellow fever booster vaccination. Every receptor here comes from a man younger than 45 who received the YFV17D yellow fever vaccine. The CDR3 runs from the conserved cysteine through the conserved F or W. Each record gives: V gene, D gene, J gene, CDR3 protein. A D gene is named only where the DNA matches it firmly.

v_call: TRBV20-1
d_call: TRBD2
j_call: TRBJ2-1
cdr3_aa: CSASDSGSFDEQFF

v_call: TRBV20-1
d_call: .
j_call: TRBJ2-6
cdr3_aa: CSAIEGSGANVLTF

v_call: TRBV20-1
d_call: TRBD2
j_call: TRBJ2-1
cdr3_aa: CSASRGGNIEQFF

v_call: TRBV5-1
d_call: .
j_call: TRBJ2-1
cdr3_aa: CASSLTTVNYNEQFF

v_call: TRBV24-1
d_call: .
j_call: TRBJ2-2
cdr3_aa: CATSDWGSGELFF

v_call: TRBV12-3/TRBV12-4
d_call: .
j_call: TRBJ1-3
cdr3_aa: CASSDPAVGNTIYF

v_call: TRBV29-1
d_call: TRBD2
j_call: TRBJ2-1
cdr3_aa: CSGTPSGRTYNEQFF

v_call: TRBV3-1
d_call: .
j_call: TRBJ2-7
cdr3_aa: CASSQDPASSYEQYF

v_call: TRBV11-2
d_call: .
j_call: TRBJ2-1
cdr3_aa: CASSLDGHEQFF

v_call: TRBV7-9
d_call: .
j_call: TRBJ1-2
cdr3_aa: CASSLDRAAGYTF

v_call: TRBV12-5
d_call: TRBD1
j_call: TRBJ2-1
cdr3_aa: CASAVTRDSWSGQFF

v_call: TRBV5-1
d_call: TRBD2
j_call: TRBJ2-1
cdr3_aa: CASSWTSGFNEQFF

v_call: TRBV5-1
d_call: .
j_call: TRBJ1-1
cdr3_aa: CASSRGTEAFF

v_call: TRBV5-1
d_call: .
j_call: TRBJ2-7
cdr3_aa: CASRDTSYEQYF

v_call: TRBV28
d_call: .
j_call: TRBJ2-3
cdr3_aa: CSSITGGTDMQYF

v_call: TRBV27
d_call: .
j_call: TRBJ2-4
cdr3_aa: CASSLFAGVLNIQYF

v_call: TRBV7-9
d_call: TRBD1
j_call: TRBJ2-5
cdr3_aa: CASSPSGGPGETQYF

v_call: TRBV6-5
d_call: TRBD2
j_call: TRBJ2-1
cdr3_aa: CASSWSGSYSYNEQFF

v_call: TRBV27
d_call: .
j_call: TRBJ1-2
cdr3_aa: CASSPNFNYGYTF

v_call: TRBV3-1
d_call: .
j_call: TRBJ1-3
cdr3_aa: CASSRENSGNTIYF

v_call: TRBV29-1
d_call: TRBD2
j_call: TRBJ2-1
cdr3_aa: CSVSGLAGGGGEQFF

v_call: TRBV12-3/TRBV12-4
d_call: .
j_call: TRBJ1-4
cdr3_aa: CASSLGRREKLFF

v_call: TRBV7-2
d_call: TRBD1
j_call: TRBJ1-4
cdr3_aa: CASSLAGSNRGKLFF

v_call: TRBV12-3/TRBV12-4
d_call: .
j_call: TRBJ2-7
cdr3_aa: CASSLARGGSYEQYF

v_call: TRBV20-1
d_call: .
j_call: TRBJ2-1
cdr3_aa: CSGTPVGWGEQFF

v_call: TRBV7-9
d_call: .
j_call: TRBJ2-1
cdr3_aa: CASSTYRVDNEQFF

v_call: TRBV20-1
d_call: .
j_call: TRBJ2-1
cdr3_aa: CSARDWESDYEQFF

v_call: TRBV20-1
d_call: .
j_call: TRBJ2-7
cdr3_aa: CSARMAAQGSHEQYF

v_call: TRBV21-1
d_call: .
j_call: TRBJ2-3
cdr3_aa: CASSKTRSESTDTQYF

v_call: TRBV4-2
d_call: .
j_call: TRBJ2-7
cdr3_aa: CASSQGVTGREQYF

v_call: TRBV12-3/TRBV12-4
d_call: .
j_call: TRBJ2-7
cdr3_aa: CASSLTGLESEQYF

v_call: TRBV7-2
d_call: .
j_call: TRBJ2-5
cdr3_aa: CASSLGDSQYF

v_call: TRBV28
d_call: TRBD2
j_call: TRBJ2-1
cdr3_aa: CASSFLTSGAYNEQFF

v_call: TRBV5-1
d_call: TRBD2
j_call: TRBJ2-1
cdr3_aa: CASSGLAGAYNEQFF

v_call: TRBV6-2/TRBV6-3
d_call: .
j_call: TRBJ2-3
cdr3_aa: CASNQHVTDSQYF

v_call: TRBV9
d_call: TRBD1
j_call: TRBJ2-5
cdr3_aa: CASSATGGGETQYF

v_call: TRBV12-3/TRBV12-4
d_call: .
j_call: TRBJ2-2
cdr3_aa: CASKNTGELFF

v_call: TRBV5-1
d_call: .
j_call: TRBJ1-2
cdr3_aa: CASSLATGSYGYTF

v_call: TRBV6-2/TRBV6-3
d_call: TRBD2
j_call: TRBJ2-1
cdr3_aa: CASSYPASGRAPPGNEQFF

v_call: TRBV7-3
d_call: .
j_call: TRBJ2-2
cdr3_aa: CASSFVGGELFF

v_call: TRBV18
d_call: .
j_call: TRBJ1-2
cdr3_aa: CASSEGQNYGYTF

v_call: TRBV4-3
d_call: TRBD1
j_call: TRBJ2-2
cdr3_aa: CASSQETGVTGELFF

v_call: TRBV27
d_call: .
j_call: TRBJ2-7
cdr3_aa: CASSLSGLHSYEQYF

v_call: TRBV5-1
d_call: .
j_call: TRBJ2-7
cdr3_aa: CASSLGEQFYEQYF

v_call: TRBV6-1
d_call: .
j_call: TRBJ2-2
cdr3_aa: CASRKKIAVNTGELFF

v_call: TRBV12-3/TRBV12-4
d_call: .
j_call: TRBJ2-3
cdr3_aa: CASRGNTDTQYF

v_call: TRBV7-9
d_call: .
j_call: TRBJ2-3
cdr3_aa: CASSYSGSQGGDTQYF

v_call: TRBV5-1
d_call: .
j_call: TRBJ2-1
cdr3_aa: CASSPGDRVFF

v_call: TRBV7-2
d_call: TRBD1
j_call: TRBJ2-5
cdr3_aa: CASSMTGSSLETQYF

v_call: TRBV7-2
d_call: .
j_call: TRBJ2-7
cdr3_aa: CASSLARSLGYEQYF

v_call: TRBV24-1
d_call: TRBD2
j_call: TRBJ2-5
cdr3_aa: CATSDFKGGSETQYF

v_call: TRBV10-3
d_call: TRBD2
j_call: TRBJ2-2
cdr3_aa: CAIGGDLDTGELFF

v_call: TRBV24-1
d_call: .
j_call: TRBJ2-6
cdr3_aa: CATSDPVLGANVLTF

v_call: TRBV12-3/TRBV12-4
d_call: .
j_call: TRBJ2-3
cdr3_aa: CASSLFWGTDTQYF

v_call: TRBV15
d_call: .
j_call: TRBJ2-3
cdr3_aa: CATSRPGPETDTQYF

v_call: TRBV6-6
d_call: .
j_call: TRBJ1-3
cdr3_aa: CASTATENTIYF

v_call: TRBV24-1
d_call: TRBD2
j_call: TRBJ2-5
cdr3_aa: CATSDATSGRGETQYF